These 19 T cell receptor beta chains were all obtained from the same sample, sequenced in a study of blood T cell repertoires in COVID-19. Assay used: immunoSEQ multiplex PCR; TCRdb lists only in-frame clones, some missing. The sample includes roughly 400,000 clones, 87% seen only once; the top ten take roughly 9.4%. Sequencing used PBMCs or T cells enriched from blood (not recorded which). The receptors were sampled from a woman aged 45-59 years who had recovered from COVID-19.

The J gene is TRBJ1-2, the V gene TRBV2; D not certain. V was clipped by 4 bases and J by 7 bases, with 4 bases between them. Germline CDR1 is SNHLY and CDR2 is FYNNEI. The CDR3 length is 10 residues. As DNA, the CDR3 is TGTGCCAGCAGTGGAGGTGGCTACACCTTC. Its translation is CASSGGGYTF.

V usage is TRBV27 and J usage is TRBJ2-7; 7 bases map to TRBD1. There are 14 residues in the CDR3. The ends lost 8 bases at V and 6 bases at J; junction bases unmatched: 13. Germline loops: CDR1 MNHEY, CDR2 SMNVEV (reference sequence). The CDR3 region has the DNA TGTGCCAGCGGTTCTTACAGGGGTTACGGCGAGCAGTACTTC. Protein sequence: CASGSYRGYGEQYF.

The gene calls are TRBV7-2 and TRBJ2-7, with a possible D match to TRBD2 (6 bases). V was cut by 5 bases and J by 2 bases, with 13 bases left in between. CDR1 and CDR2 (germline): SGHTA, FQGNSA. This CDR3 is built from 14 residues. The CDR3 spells CASSPGLLTYEQYF. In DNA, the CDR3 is TGTGCCAGCAGCCCGGGACTGCTAACCTACGAGCAGTACTTC. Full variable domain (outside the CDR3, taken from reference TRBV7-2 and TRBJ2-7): GAGVSQSPSNKVTEKGKDVELRCDPISGHTALYWYRQSLGQGLEFLIYFQGNSAPDKSGLPSDRFSAERTGGSVSTLTIQRTQQEDSAVYLCASSPGLLTYEQYFGPGTRLTVT.

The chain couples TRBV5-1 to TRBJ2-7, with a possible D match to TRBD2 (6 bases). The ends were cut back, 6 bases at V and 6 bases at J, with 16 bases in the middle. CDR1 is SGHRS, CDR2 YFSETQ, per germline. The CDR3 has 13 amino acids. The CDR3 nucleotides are TGCGCCAGCAACGGGGGTCCGCCGAGCGAGCAGTACTTC. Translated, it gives CASNGGPPSEQYF.

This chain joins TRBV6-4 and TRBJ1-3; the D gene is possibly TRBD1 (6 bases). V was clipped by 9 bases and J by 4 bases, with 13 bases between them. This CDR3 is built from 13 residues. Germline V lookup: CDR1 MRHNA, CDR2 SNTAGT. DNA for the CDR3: TGTGCCAGTACACAGGACAGAGGAAACACCATATATTTT. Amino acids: CASTQDRGNTIYF.

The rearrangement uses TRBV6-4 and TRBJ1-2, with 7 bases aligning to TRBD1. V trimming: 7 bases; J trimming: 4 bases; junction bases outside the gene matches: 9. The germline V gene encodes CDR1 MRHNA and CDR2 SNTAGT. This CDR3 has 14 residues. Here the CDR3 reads CASTWDREIYGYTF. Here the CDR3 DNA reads TGTGCCAGCACCTGGGACAGAGAGATCTATGGCTACACCTTC.

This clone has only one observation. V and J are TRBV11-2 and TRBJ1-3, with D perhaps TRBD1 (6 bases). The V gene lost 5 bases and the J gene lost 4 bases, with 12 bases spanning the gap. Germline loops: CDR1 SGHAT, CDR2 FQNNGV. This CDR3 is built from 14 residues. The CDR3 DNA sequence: TGTGCCAGCAGCAAAGACAGGAGCGGAAACACCATATATTTT. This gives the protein CASSKDRSGNTIYF.

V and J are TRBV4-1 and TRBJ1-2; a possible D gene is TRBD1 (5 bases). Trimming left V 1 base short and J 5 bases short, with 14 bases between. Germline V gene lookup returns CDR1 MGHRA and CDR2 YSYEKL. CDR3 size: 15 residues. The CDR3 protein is CASSQGGQDIYGYTF. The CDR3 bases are TGCGCCAGCAGCCAAGGTGGCCAGGACATTTATGGCTACACCTTC.

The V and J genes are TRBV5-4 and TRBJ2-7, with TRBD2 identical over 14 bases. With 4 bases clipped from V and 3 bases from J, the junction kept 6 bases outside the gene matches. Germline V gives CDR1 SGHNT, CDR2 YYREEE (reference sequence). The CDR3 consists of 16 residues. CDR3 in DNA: TGTGCCAGCAGCGGACTAGCGGGGGGCAGAGACTACGAGCAGTACTTC. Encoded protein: CASSGLAGGRDYEQYF. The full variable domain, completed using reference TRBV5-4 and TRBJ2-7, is ETGVTQSPTHLIKTRGQQVTLRCSSQSGHNTVSWYQQALGQGPQFIFQYYREEENGRGNFPPRFSGLQFPNYSSELNVNALELDDSALYLCASSGLAGGRDYEQYFGPGTRLTVT.

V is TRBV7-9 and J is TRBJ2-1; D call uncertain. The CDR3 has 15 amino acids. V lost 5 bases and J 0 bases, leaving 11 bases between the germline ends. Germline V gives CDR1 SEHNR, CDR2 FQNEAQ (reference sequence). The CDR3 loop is CASSATRSSYNEQFF. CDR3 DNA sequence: TGTGCCAGCAGCGCTACTCGGAGCTCCTACAATGAGCAGTTCTTC.

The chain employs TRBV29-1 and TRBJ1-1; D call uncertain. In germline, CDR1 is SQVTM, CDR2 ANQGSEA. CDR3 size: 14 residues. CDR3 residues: CGGGGRLSNTEAFF. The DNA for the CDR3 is TGCGGAGGAGGCGGTAGGTTGTCGAACACTGAAGCTTTCTTT.

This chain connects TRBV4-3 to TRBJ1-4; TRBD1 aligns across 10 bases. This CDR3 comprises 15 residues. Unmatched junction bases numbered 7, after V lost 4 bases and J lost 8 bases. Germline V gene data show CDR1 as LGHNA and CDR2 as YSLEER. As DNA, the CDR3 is TGCGCCAGCAGCCTGTCCGGGACAGGGGTGGAAAAACTGTTTTTT. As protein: CASSLSGTGVEKLFF.

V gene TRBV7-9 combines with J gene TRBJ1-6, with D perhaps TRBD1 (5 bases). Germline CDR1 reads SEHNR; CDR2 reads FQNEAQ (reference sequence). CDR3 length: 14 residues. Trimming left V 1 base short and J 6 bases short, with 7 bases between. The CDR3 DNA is TGTGCCAGCAGCTTAGGGGGGGGTAATTCACCCCTCCACTTT. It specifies CASSLGGGNSPLHF.

CDR3 DNA: TGTGCCAGCAGCTTGGTAAGACAGGGAACCAATTCACCCCTCCACTTT. It is translated as CASSLVRQGTNSPLHF. The chain is built from TRBV5-4 and TRBJ1-6; 7 bases are a match to TRBD1. The V segment lost 0 bases and the J segment 7 bases; nucleotides outside the gene matches: 7. This CDR3 is 16 amino acids long. Germline CDR1 is SGHNT and CDR2 is YYREEE (reference sequence).

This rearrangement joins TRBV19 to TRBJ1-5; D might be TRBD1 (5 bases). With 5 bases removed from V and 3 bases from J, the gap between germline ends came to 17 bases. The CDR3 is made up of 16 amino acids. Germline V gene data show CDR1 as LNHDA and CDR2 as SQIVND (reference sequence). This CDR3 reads CASSLSAGRINQPQHF. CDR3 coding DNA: TGTGCCAGTAGTCTCAGCGCGGGACGAATCAATCAGCCCCAGCATTTT.

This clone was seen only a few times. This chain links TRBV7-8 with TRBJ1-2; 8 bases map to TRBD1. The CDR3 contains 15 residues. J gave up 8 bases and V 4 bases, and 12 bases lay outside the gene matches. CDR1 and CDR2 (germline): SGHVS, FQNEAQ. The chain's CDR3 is CASSSHTRTGQGYTF. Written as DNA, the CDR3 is TGTGCCAGCAGCTCCCATACCCGGACAGGGCAGGGCTACACCTTC.

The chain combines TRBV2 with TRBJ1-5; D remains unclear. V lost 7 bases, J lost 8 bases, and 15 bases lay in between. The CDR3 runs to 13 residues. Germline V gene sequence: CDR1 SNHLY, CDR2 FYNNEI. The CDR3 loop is CASNPEGKKPQHF. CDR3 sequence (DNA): TGTGCCAGCAACCCAGAGGGAAAGAAGCCCCAGCATTTT.

CDR3 nucleotides: TGTGCCAGCAGTTTATGGGCAGGGGGATCCGCCTACGAGCAGTACTTC. It codes for CASSLWAGGSAYEQYF. The rearrangement links TRBV28 to TRBJ2-7; TRBD1 aligns across 7 bases. V was pared by 0 bases and J by 2 bases, with 7 bases of the junction left unmatched. Germline-derived CDR1 and CDR2 are MDHEN and SYDVKM. The CDR3 loop spans 16 amino acids.

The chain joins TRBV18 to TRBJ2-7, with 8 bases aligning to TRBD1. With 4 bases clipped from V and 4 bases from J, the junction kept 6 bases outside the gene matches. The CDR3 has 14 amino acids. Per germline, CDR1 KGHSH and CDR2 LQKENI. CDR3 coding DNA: TGTGCCAGCTCACTAGGGACAGGTGGATACGAGCAGTACTTC. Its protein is CASSLGTGGYEQYF.